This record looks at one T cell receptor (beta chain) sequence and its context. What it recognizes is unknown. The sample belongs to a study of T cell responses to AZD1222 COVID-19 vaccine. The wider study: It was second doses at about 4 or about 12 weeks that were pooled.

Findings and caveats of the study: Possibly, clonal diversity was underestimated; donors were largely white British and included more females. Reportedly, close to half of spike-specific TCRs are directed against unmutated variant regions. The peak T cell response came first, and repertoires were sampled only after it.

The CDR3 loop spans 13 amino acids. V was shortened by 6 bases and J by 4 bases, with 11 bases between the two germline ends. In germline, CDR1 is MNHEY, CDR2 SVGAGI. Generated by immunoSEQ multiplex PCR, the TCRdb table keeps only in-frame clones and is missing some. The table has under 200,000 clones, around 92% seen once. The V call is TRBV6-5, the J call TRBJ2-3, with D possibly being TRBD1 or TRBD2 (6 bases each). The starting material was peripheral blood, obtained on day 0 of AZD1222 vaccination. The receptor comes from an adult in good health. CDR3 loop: CASRAGGSDTQYF. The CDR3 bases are TGTGCCAGCAGGGCCGGGGGCTCAGATACGCAGTATTTT.